The source of this T cell receptor beta chain is a study of siplizumab effects on memory and regulatory T cells. Profiling relied on immunoSEQ multiplex PCR, and the TCRdb table lists in-frame clones only, not all of them. The sample has around 78,000 clones, less than 95% seen once; the top ten hold approximately 29%. In the case of this clone: Its target is not known.

V was clipped by 4 bases and J by 0 bases; unmatched bases: 7. Germline CDR1 is MNHEY and CDR2 is SMNVEV (reference sequence). This CDR3 comprises 16 residues. Study-wide findings and caveats: Most proliferating CD4+ or CD8+ clones, roughly 75-97%, had no naive or memory assignment. Alloreactive sequences from unstimulated CD4+ memory cells fell significantly with siplizumab.

What was sequenced was CD8+ T cells sorted from blood. The rearrangement joins TRBV27 to TRBJ2-3; 7 bases align to TRBD2. The TCR originated in a human donor in good health. CDR3 nucleotide sequence: TGTGCCAGCAGTTCCCGACTAGCCTCTAGCACAGATACGCAGTATTTT. This sequence encodes CASSSRLASSTDTQYF.